This T cell receptor beta chain was identified during a study of CD8+ T cells in alopecia areata. Germline trimming cut 7 bases from V and 3 bases from J; bases unmatched to any gene: 9. This CDR3 has 14 amino acids. Germline V gene data show CDR1 as SQVTM and CDR2 as ANQGSEA. After isolation, RNA underwent reverse transcription to generate cDNA as the sequencing template. The protocol was immunoSEQ multiplex PCR, while the TCRdb copy is restricted to in-frame clones and leaves out a portion. The table lists more than 150,000 clones, 50% to 75% of them singletons. Sorting of CD4+ and CD8+ T cells was performed on PBMCs. Study results and caveats: Possibly as an HLA-related effect, TCR sharing across patients appeared less clear than in mice. Normal-skin resident alphabeta T cells also appear among scalp sample sequences. Affected lesional scalp, above all in alopecia totalis/universalis, was more clonal than normal scalp.

Concerning this clone itself: Antigen specificity is unknown.

The clonotype comes from a human donor with alopecia areata. The chain carries TRBV29-1 and TRBJ2-3; 8 bases fit TRBD1. The specimen comprised CD4+ T cells sorted from blood, sampled at week 0. The CDR3 DNA reads as TGCAGCGCCGGACAGGGCTTATGGACAGATACGCAGTATTTT. This gives the protein CSAGQGLWTDTQYF.